This note documents a single TCR beta chain sequence. Per the study methods: Amplification from reference gene primers served as the basis for estimated nucleated cell counts. Clones were sequenced by immunoSEQ multiplex PCR, and TCRdb holds only the in-frame ones, with some missing. The V and J calls and the clone size are those of that table, but D and trimming were determined from the DNA. The sample lists 45,000 to 60,000 clones, about 81% seen once, with roughly 2.5% in the top ten. This sample is drawn from a study of blood T cell repertoires in COVID-19. Germline CDR1 MNHEY, CDR2 SVGAGI. V lost 4 bases and J lost 2, with 12 bases in between. The CDR3 sequence is 14 residues long.

This receptor was obtained from a man aged 45-65 years with acute or convalescent COVID-19. The source material was peripheral blood. V is TRBV6-5 and J is TRBJ2-7; possibly TRBD1 for D (6 bases). For the CDR3, the DNA is TGTGCCAGCAGTTTTAAGGACAGTACCTACGAGCAGTACTTC. The encoded protein is CASSFKDSTYEQYF.